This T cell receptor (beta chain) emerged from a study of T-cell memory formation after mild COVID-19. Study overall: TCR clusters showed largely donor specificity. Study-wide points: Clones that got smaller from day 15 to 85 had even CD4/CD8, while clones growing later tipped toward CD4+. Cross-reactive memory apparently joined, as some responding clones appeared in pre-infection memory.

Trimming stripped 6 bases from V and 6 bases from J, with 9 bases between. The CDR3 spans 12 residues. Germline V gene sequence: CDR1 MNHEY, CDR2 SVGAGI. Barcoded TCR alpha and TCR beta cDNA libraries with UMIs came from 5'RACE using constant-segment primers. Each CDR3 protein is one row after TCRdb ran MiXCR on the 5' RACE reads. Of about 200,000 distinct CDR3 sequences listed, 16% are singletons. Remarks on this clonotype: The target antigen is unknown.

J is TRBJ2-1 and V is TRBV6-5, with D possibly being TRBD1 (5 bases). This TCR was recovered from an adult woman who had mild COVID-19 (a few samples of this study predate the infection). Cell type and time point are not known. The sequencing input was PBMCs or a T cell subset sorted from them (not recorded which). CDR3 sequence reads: CASRDMINEQFF. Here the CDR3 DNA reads TGTGCCAGCAGGGACATGATCAATGAGCAGTTCTTC.